One and the same sample provided the 13 T cell receptor beta chains below, sequenced in a study of blood T cell repertoires in COVID-19. Profiling relied on immunoSEQ multiplex PCR, and the TCRdb table lists in-frame clones only, not all of them. The table shows 70,000 to 100,000 clones, with around 90% occurring only once. Material: peripheral blood. Receptors were obtained from a human donor in a cohort sampled during active COVID-19.

The chain combines TRBV5-1 with TRBJ2-3; 9 nucleotides match TRBD2. CDR1 and CDR2 (germline): SGHRS, YFSETQ. The V and J ends lost 5 bases and 6 bases, in that order; junction bases with no gene match: 7. The CDR3 covers 14 residues. CDR3 loop: CASRVAGVRDTQYF. In nucleotides, the CDR3 is TGCGCCAGCAGGGTAGCGGGAGTTAGGGATACGCAGTATTTT.

The V call is TRBV5-6, the J call TRBJ2-2; 9 bases match TRBD1. CDR3 size: 15 residues. Germline values: CDR1 SGHDT, CDR2 YYEEEE. The V and J ends lost 4 bases and 6 bases, in that order; junction bases with no gene match: 7. The DNA of the CDR3 is TGTGCCAGCAGCCTGAGGGACAGGGCGGCCGGGGAGCTGTTTTTT. Amino acids: CASSLRDRAAGELFF.

The sample holds one count of this clone. The chain carries TRBV15 and TRBJ2-3; weak D call: TRBD2 (5 bases). Trimming removed 7 bases from V and 0 bases from J, with 11 bases in between. CDR1 is LNHNV, CDR2 YYDKDF, per germline (reference sequence). The CDR3 has 14 amino acids. The CDR3 here is CATKRSSSTDTQYF. For the CDR3, the DNA is TGTGCCACCAAGCGGTCATCTAGCACAGATACGCAGTATTTT. Looking up the rest from reference TRBV15 and TRBJ2-3 gives the full variable domain: DAMVIQNPRYQVTQFGKPVTLSCSQTLNHNVMYWYQQKSSQAPKLLFHYYDKDFNNEADTPDNFQSRRPNTSFCFLDIRSPGLGDTAMYLCATKRSSSTDTQYFGPGTRLTVL.

The J gene is TRBJ2-7, the V gene TRBV14; TRBD2 aligns across 8 bases. The germline V gene has CDR1 SGHDN and CDR2 FVKESK. This CDR3 is built from 15 residues. After removal of 3 bases from V and 2 bases from J, the junction contained 6 bases not matched to a gene. CDR3 sequence (DNA): TGTGCCAGCAGCCAGCAGGGGACTAGGGCCTACGAGCAGTACTTC. This encodes CASSQQGTRAYEQYF.

The chain has TRBV3-1 (or the pseudogene TRBV3-2) and TRBJ1-1; a weak D match, TRBD1 (5 bases). V lost 4 bases to trimming and J lost 5 bases, with 17 bases between them. Germline-derived CDR1 and CDR2 are LGHDT and YNNKEL (reference sequence). The CDR3 extends over 15 amino acids. The CDR3 bases are TGTGCCAGCAGCCTCAGGGTTATTGGTGGGACTGAAGCTTTCTTT. Translation: CASSLRVIGGTEAFF.

The V gene is TRBV5-8, the J gene TRBJ1-2, with 7 nucleotides matching TRBD1. Losses at the gene ends were 4 bases for V and 4 bases for J; bases not matched to a gene: 10. This CDR3 spans 15 amino acids. Germline CDR1 and CDR2: SGHTS and YDEGEE. The CDR3 DNA is TGTGCCAGCAGCCGGACAGGTCCTCAGGTCTATGGCTACACCTTC. This sequence encodes CASSRTGPQVYGYTF.

The chain couples TRBV19 to TRBJ1-1; 7 positions agree with TRBD1. Germline V CDR1 and CDR2: LNHDA, SQIVND (reference sequence). Trimming at V came to 7 bases and at J to 0 bases, leaving 8 bases not matched to a gene. The CDR3 is 15 amino acids. The CDR3 DNA reads TGTGCCAGTACCTCGGGACAGTTTATGAACACTGAAGCTTTCTTT. It is translated as CASTSGQFMNTEAFF.

There are a few counts of this clone. This chain joins TRBV7-2 and TRBJ2-2, with a weak D call TRBD2 (6 bases). The CDR3 sequence is 13 residues long. Germline assignment: CDR1 SGHTA and CDR2 FQGNSA. Deletions cut 1 base from V and 8 bases from J, with 8 bases between. In DNA, the CDR3 is TGTGCCAGCAGCTTAGAACGGGAGGGGGAGCTGTTTTTT. It yields the protein CASSLEREGELFF.

This clone was detected once. The chain recombines TRBV7-2 with TRBJ2-7; 9 positions match TRBD1. The CDR3 totals 18 residues. Germline trimming cut 1 base from V and 3 bases from J; bases unmatched to any gene: 13. Germline V gives CDR1 SGHTA, CDR2 FQGNSA. CDR3 coding DNA: TGTGCCAGCAGCTTAGTAACAGGGGGCCCGGATCTCATCTACGAGCAGTACTTC. Protein product: CASSLVTGGPDLIYEQYF.

This chain uses TRBV7-2 with TRBJ2-7; 7 bases are shared with TRBD1. CDR1 SGHTA and CDR2 FQGNSA come from the germline V gene. This CDR3 spans 16 amino acids. V lost 1 base and J lost 4; bases outside the gene matches: 10. The CDR3 nucleotides are TGTGCCAGCAGCTTAGGGGCCGGGACAGAACTTTACGAGCAGTACTTC. Protein: CASSLGAGTELYEQYF.

The V gene is TRBV28, the J gene TRBJ2-7; 7 bases fit TRBD2. Trimming cost V 10 bases and J 2 bases; bases outside gene matches: 11. Per germline, CDR1 MDHEN and CDR2 SYDVKM. This CDR3 contains 14 residues. CDR3 residues: CAIGTGGLTYEQYF. CDR3 DNA sequence: TGTGCCATCGGAACGGGGGGACTTACCTACGAGCAGTACTTC.

This sequence joins TRBV7-2 and TRBJ1-2, with a possible D match to TRBD1 (6 bases). Germline CDR1 reads SGHTA; CDR2 reads FQGNSA. Trimming pared 2 bases from V and 4 bases from J, leaving 11 bases between. This CDR3 spans 14 amino acids. CDR3 region: CASSLLGGVYGYTF. CDR3 sequence (DNA): TGTGCCAGCAGCTTATTAGGGGGGGTCTATGGCTACACCTTC.

The chain links TRBV5-4 to TRBJ2-5; weak D call: TRBD2 (5 bases). The V and J ends lost 3 bases and 2 bases respectively, with 8 bases between them. CDR1 SGHNT and CDR2 YYREEE come from the germline V gene (reference sequence). The CDR3 loop spans 13 amino acids. Here the CDR3 reads CASSWSGQETQYF. CDR3 coding DNA: TGTGCCAGCAGCTGGTCGGGGCAAGAGACCCAGTACTTC.